This T cell receptor beta chain originates from a study of blood T cell repertoires in COVID-19. Whole-study context: The cDNA or gDNA used as material had been derived from T cells, B-cell-depleted T cells, or PBMCs.

The CDR3 runs 15 residues. The V end was cut by 2 bases, the J end by 7 bases, with 15 bases between. In germline, CDR1 is MNHNS, CDR2 SASEGT. Living in about 25 US areas, the participants were between 18 and 89 years of age. Participants reported their clinical history, and cohort assignment relied on those reports. TCRdb keeps only in-frame clones here, not all; method: immunoSEQ multiplex PCR. This sample has more than 200,000 clones, with 80% to 90% found just once. The receptor was derived from a man between 25 and 39 years old in a cohort exposed to, infected with or recovered from COVID-19 (not recorded which). This sequence joins TRBV6-1 and TRBJ1-5, with a possible D match to TRBD1 (5 bases). The sample was PBMCs or T cells enriched from blood (not recorded which). CDR3 DNA: TGTGCCAGCAGTGAAACAGGACATTTGGGGCAGCCCCAGCATTTT. Translated: CASSETGHLGQPQHF.